These T cell receptor beta chains were read from a single sample in a study of glioma-infiltrating T cells after dendritic cell vaccination. Libraries were prepared by immunoSEQ multiplex PCR; TCRdb keeps only in-frame clonotypes and omits some of them. The table has over 55,000 clones, roughly 79% seen once; the top ten hold 7.9%. Here the sequenced sample was blood, taken before dendritic cell vaccination. The origin of the receptors is a human donor with glioblastoma. The CDR3 runs from the conserved cysteine through the conserved F or W. A D gene is named only where the DNA matches it firmly. Expanded clones are given a class, and other clones once, few, many or no size at all.

CDR3 DNA	CDR3 protein	clone size	D gene	V gene	J gene
TGTGCCAGCAGCCGAAGGACAGGGGGGACGGACGGCTACACCTTC	CASSRRTGGTDGYTF	-	TRBD1	TRBV11-2	TRBJ1-2
TGTGCCAGCAGCATTTCCGGGACAGGCAATCAGCCCCAGCATTTT	CASSISGTGNQPQHF	-	TRBD1	TRBV7-4	TRBJ1-5
TGTGCCAGCAGCCCAGGGGGCGGCGTAAATCGCTATGGCTACACCTTC	CASSPGGGVNRYGYTF	-	TRBD1	TRBV7-3	TRBJ1-2
TGTGCCAGCAGCGGGACTAGACAAGAGACCCAGTACTTC	CASSGTRQETQYF	once	TRBD2	TRBV6-1	TRBJ2-5
TGCGCCAGCAGCTTTCCAGGGGGTAACGAGCAGTACTTC	CASSFPGGNEQYF	once	TRBD1	TRBV5-1	TRBJ2-7
TGTGCCAGCAGTAACCCGGGACAAAACACCGGGGAGCTGTTTTTT	CASSNPGQNTGELFF	-	-	TRBV6-6	TRBJ2-2
TGCGCCAGCAGCAGTCGACAGGGGGAGGATGAGCAGTTCTTC	CASSSRQGEDEQFF	-	TRBD1	TRBV5-1	TRBJ2-1
TGCGCCAGCAGCTTGGAGGGGGGGGGCCCAGATACGCAGTATTTT	CASSLEGGGPDTQYF	-	-	TRBV5-1	TRBJ2-3
TGTGCCAGCAGCCCACAGGGGGCGGAAGAGACCCAGTACTTC	CASSPQGAEETQYF	-	TRBD1	TRBV7-9	TRBJ2-5
TGTGCCAGCAGCGAAAGCGGGGGATACAATGAGCAGTTCTTC	CASSESGGYNEQFF	-	TRBD2	TRBV7-9	TRBJ2-1
TGTGCCAGCAGCTTAATCGGGGGAGGTGAGCAGTTCTTC	CASSLIGGGEQFF	-	-	TRBV11-2	TRBJ2-1
TGTGCCAGCAGCTTAGAGGGGGATTCCGGCTATGGCTACACCTTC	CASSLEGDSGYGYTF	-	-	TRBV7-9	TRBJ1-2
TGTGCCAGTAGTATAAGAGGGGGGAACACTGAAGCTTTCTTT	CASSIRGGNTEAFF	-	-	TRBV19	TRBJ1-1
TGTGCCAGCACAAAACAGGGGACGAACACTGAAGCTTTCTTT	CASTKQGTNTEAFF	-	TRBD1	TRBV19	TRBJ1-1
TGTGCCAGTACTGCAGGACCACGGGGGGACACTGAAGCTTTCTTT	CASTAGPRGDTEAFF	medium-sized	-	TRBV19	TRBJ1-1
TGTGCCAGCAGCCCTGGACAGGAGGACACCATATATTTT	CASSPGQEDTIYF	once	TRBD1	TRBV11-2	TRBJ1-3
TGTGCCAGCAGTAACCGGGACAGGGGTGGCGAGCAGTACTTC	CASSNRDRGGEQYF	-	TRBD1	TRBV6-5	TRBJ2-7
TGTGCCAGCAGGGGGGAGGCGGTAAATTCACCCCTCCACTTT	CASRGEAVNSPLHF	once	-	TRBV14	TRBJ1-6
TGCGCCAGCAGCTGGGCCTTGAACACTGAAGCTTTCTTT	CASSWALNTEAFF	-	-	TRBV5-1	TRBJ1-1
TGTGCCAGCAGCTTAGGAGCCTTTACCGGGGAGCTGTTTTTT	CASSLGAFTGELFF	-	-	TRBV7-9	TRBJ2-2
TGTGCCAGCAGCGTACAGGGGGTTGGGTTAAATGAGCAGTTCTTC	CASSVQGVGLNEQFF	-	TRBD1	TRBV9	TRBJ2-1
TGTGCCAGTAGTACACGACAGGGGCCGACCTACGAGCAGTACTTC	CASSTRQGPTYEQYF	-	TRBD1	TRBV19	TRBJ2-7
TGTGCCTGTCAGCCGGGACTAGGAAAGCTGGATACGCAGTATTTT	CACQPGLGKLDTQYF	-	TRBD2	TRBV19	TRBJ2-3
TGTGCCAGCAGCTTGATACAGGGCGGCTATGGCTACACCTTC	CASSLIQGGYGYTF	-	-	TRBV5-6	TRBJ1-2
TGTGCCATCAGACCGTACGGGGAATTCGCTGAAGCTTTCTTT	CAIRPYGEFAEAFF	-	-	TRBV10-3	TRBJ1-1
TGCGCCAGCAGCTTGGACCAGGGTAACACCGGGGAGCTGTTTTTT	CASSLDQGNTGELFF	-	-	TRBV5-1	TRBJ2-2
TGCGCCAGCTATTTACAGGGAATCACAGATACGCAGTATTTT	CASYLQGITDTQYF	-	-	TRBV5-1	TRBJ2-3
TGCGCCAGCAGCTTGGCCACGCGGGGGGGCGACGGGGAGCTGTTTTTT	CASSLATRGGDGELFF	-	TRBD2	TRBV5-1	TRBJ2-2
TGTGCCAGTAGTCTGGGACAGTACACTGGCTACACCTTC	CASSLGQYTGYTF	-	TRBD1	TRBV19	TRBJ1-2
TGTGCCAGCAGCCGCCTTCGACAGGCCGGGGGGGGCTACACCTTC	CASSRLRQAGGGYTF	-	-	TRBV7-8	TRBJ1-2